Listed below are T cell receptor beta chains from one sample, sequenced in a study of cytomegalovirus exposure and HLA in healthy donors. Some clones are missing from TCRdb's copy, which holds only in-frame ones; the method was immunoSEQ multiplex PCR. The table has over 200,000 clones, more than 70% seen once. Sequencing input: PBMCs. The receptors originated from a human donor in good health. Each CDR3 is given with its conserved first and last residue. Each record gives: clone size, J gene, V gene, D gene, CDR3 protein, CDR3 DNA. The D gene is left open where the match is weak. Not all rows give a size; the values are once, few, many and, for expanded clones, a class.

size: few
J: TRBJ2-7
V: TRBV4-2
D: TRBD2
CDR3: CASSQDVTSGNPGGWVFEQYF
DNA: TGTGCCAGCAGCCAAGATGTCACTAGCGGGAATCCGGGGGGTTGGGTCTTCGAGCAGTACTTC

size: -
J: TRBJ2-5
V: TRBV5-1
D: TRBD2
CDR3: CASRSAGGAETQYF
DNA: TGCGCCAGCAGGTCAGCGGGAGGCGCAGAGACCCAGTACTTC

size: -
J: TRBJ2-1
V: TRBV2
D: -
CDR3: CASSEHLLRHNEQFF
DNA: TGTGCCAGCAGTGAACACCTCCTGCGCCACAATGAGCAGTTCTTC

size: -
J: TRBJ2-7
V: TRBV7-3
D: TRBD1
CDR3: CASSLRQGAREQYF
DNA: TGTGCCAGCAGCTTAAGGCAGGGGGCGCGGGAGCAGTACTTC

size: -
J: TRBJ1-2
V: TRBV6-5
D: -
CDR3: CASMTGNYGYTF
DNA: TGTGCCAGCATGACGGGGAACTATGGCTACACCTTC

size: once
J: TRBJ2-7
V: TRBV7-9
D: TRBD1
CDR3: CASRFTGESSYEQYF
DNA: TGTGCCAGCAGATTCACAGGGGAATCCTCCTACGAGCAGTACTTC

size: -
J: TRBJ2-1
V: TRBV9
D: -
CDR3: CASSVVNSLSNEQFF
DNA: TGTGCCAGCAGCGTAGTTAATAGCTTGTCTAATGAGCAGTTCTTC

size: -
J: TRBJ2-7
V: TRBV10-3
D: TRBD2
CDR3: CASTPAGGAYEQYF
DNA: TGTGCCTCGACACCGGCGGGAGGAGCCTACGAGCAGTACTTC

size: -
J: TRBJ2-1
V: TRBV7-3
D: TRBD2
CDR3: CASSLGTSDLYEQFF
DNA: TGTGCCAGCAGCTTAGGGACTAGCGATCTTTATGAGCAGTTCTTC

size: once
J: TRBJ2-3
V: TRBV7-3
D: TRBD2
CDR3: CASSPFPTSGSTTDTQYF
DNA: TGTGCCAGCAGCCCCTTTCCAACTAGCGGATCAACCACAGATACGCAGTATTTT

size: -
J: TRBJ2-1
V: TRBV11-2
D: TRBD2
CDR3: CASSLGTSGGTQVINEQFF
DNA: TGTGCCAGCAGCCTAGGCACTAGCGGGGGCACTCAGGTGATAAATGAGCAGTTCTTC

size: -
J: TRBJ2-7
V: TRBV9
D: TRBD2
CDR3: CASSGGLAGDHQYF
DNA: TGTGCCAGCAGCGGGGGACTAGCGGGAGATCATCAGTACTTC

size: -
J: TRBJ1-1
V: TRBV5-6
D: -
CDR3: CASSLALRGLNTEAFF
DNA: TGTGCCAGCAGCTTGGCTCTCCGGGGATTGAACACTGAAGCTTTCTTT

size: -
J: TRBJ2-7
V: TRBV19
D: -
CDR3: CASSQPLERGYEQYF
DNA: TGTGCCAGTAGTCAACCCTTAGAAAGGGGCTACGAGCAGTACTTC

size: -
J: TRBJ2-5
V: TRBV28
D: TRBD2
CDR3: CASSDTSGMQETQYF
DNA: TGTGCCAGCAGTGATACTAGCGGGATGCAAGAGACCCAGTACTTC

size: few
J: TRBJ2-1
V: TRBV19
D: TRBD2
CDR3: CASSGTSGTYNEQFF
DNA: TGTGCCAGTAGTGGGACTAGCGGGACATACAATGAGCAGTTCTTC

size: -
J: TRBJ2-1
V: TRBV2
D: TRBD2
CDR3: CASGGREGHNEQFF
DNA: TGTGCCAGCGGAGGGCGGGAGGGCCATAATGAGCAGTTCTTC

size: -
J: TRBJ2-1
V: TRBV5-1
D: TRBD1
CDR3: CASSLTGQGLSEQFF
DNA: TGCGCCAGCAGCTTGACGGGACAGGGGTTGAGTGAGCAGTTCTTC

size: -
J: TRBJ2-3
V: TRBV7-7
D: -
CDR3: CASSLGAQGDTQYF
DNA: TGTGCTAGCAGCTTGGGGGCCCAGGGGGATACGCAGTATTTT

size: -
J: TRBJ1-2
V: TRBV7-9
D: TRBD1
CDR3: CSSSWDSDLYGYTF
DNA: TGTTCCAGCAGCTGGGACAGTGACCTCTATGGCTACACCTTC

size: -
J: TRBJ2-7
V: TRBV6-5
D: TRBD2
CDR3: CASSYGSGSSYEQYF
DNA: TGTGCCAGCAGTTACGGGAGCGGGAGCTCCTACGAGCAGTACTTC

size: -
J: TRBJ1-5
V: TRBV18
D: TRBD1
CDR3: CASSPPSAGQLNQPQHF
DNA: TGTGCCAGCTCACCACCGAGTGCGGGACAGCTCAATCAGCCCCAGCATTTT

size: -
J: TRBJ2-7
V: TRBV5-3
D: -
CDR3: CAKTPPNGGYSYEQYF
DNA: TGTGCCAAAACGCCCCCAAACGGGGGTTACTCCTACGAGCAGTACTTC

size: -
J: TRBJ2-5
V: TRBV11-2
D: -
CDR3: CASSHLGQQETQYF
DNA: TGTGCCAGCAGCCACCTGGGGCAGCAAGAGACCCAGTACTTC